This record looks at one T cell receptor (beta chain) sequence and its context. The entry originates in a study of technical replicates of blood from a few donors. Clones were read by immunoSEQ multiplex PCR, and TCRdb kept only the in-frame ones, dropping some. The table lists 75,000 to 95,000 clones, around nine tenths of them singletons. Germline lookup yields CDR1 MNHNS and CDR2 SASEGT. The CDR3 has 15 residues. After removal of 5 bases from V and 2 bases from J, the junction contained 6 bases not matched to a gene. The chain uses TRBV6-1 and TRBJ2-1; 7 nucleotides align to TRBD1. Material for sequencing was T cells isolated from PBMCs. The sequence was obtained from a human donor in good health. The CDR3 sequence is CASSPAGTAYNEQFF. As DNA, the CDR3 is TGTGCCAGCAGTCCAGCCGGGACAGCCTACAATGAGCAGTTCTTC.